Given below is one TCR beta chain in context. The length of the CDR3 is 14 residues. The V gene's germline CDR1 is SGHRS and CDR2 YFSETQ. Trimming cost V 1 base and J 1 base, with 9 bases left between them. The assay was immunoSEQ multiplex PCR, and TCRdb's table has in-frame clones only and misses some. This sample has 25,000 to 30,000 clones, with 83% found just once. These data originate in a study of OX40 agonist ivuxolimab in advanced cancers. This TCR was recovered from an adult with an advanced solid tumor such as melanoma, head and neck, liver or kidney cancer. The chain carries TRBV5-1 and TRBJ2-7; no clear D. The sample in question was CD4+ or CD8+ T cells sorted from blood, obtained in a trial of the OX40 agonist ivuxolimab. CDR3 nucleotide sequence: TGCGCCAGCAGCTTGTCGTGGGGTTCCTACGAGCAGTACTTC. Protein product: CASSLSWGSYEQYF.